The TCR beta chain under discussion was sequenced for a study of PD-L1 blockade in urothelial cancer. Overall study: Between 0 and 3 prior chemotherapy regimens had been given to patients. Blood was subjected to analysis at 3 weeks (second dose) and 6 weeks following treatment start. General study results and limits: Tumor-associated TCR clones expanded more in blood at 3 weeks in patients with durable benefit.

Time point defined: pretreatment peripheral blood. Note on this clone: Antigen: not known.

Libraries were prepared by immunoSEQ multiplex PCR; TCRdb keeps only in-frame clonotypes and omits some of them. Altogether 35,000 to 45,000 clones are present, roughly 88% being singletons, with the ten largest covering approximately 25%. The V segment lost 1 base and the J segment 4 bases; nucleotides outside the gene matches: 3. CDR1 is SGHNT, CDR2 YENEEA, per germline. This CDR3 is 14 amino acids long. This chain connects TRBV11-3 to TRBJ1-2, with 7 bases lining up with TRBD1. The source of this sequence is a donor aged 40 or over with urothelial cancer. Source: PBMCs, taken around atezolizumab (anti-PD-L1) treatment. CDR3 DNA: TGTGCCAGCAGCTTAGCAGGGGGTGGCTATGGCTACACCTTC. Translating it yields CASSLAGGGYGYTF.